These 10 T cell receptor beta chains share one sample of origin, sequenced in a study of shared clonotypes between healthy human individuals. Assay: immunoSEQ multiplex PCR; the TCRdb copy retains only in-frame clones and omits some. The sample yields 800,000 or so clones, about 97% seen once. Naive CD8 cells lacked CD45RO and underwent positive selection for CCR7, leaving out terminally differentiated effector memory CD45RA+ cells. Sequencing was performed on naive CD8+ T cells sorted from blood. These TCRs come from a man under 40 in good health.

V is TRBV12-2 and J is TRBJ1-5; the table's D call, TRBD1, has no DNA check behind it. TRBV12-2 is noted as a pseudogene. This CDR3 is 18 amino acids long. The CDR3 sequence is CASRSRAMGTGLYQPQHF. The CDR3 DNA follows: TGTGCAAGTCGCTCTCGGGCGATGGGGACAGGACTCTATCAGCCCCAGCATTTT.

J is TRBJ1-2 and V is TRBV14; D is undetermined. Germline V gives CDR1 SGHDN, CDR2 FVKESK. There are 13 residues in the CDR3. Trimming cost V 0 bases and J 2 bases, with 4 bases left between them. The CDR3 region is CASSQERNYGYTF. The CDR3 region has the DNA TGTGCCAGCAGCCAAGAGAGGAACTATGGCTACACCTTC. Using reference TRBV14 and TRBJ1-2 for the parts outside the CDR3, the full variable domain is EAGVTQFPSHSVIEKGQTVTLRCDPISGHDNLYWYRRVMGKEIKFLLHFVKESKQDESGMPNNRFLAERTGGTYSTLKVQPAELEDSGVYFCASSQERNYGYTFGSGTRLTVV.

The chain employs TRBV27 and TRBJ2-5; D not resolved. The CDR3 covers 14 residues. The germline V gene encodes CDR1 MNHEY and CDR2 SMNVEV (reference sequence). V lost 5 bases to trimming and J lost 1 base, with 11 bases between them. The CDR3 bases are TGTGCCAGCAGTGCCGAAAACGTCCAAGAGACCCAGTACTTC. As protein: CASSAENVQETQYF.

This clone was picked up one time. The chain's CDR3 is CASSLSRSYEQYF. CDR3 coding DNA: TGCGCCAGCAGCTTGAGCAGGAGCTACGAGCAGTACTTC. The V call is TRBV5-1, the J call TRBJ2-7, with D unclear. V lost 1 base and J 3 bases, leaving 8 bases between the germline ends. The germline V gene has CDR1 SGHRS and CDR2 YFSETQ. This CDR3 has 13 amino acids.

This chain links TRBV30 with TRBJ2-7; 10 bases agree with TRBD1. The CDR3 spans 16 residues. Germline values: CDR1 GTSNPN, CDR2 SVGIG (reference sequence). V was clipped by 1 base and J by 3 bases; unmatched bases: 9. CDR3 protein: CAWSGLGTGVGYEQYF. CDR3 nucleotide sequence: TGTGCCTGGAGTGGACTTGGGACAGGGGTCGGCTACGAGCAGTACTTC. Supplemented by reference TRBV30 and TRBJ2-7, the full variable domain reads SQTIHQWPATLVQPVGSPLSLECTVEGTSNPNLYWYRQAAGRGLQLLFYSVGIGQISSEVPQNLSASRPQDRQFILSSKKLLLSDSGFYLCAWSGLGTGVGYEQYFGPGTRLTVT.

V and J are TRBV25-1 and TRBJ1-2; D call uncertain. Germline CDR1 is MGHDK and CDR2 is SYGVNS. The CDR3 is made up of 14 amino acids. Deletions cut 3 bases from V and 2 bases from J, with 10 bases between. DNA of the CDR3: TGTGCCAGCAGTGATTCCGTTACCAACTATGGCTACACCTTC. Amino acids: CASSDSVTNYGYTF.

The chain recombines TRBV18 with TRBJ1-2; maybe TRBD1 (6 bases). Germline V gene sequence: CDR1 KGHSH, CDR2 LQKENI. V dropped 1 base and J dropped 3 bases, with 12 bases sitting between them. The CDR3 totals 15 residues. The CDR3 protein is CASSPLAGAYYGYTF. The CDR3 nucleotides read TGTGCCAGCTCACCACTGGCAGGGGCCTACTATGGCTACACCTTC.

The chain uses TRBV15 and TRBJ2-1; 11 bases map to TRBD2. In germline, CDR1 is LNHNV, CDR2 YYDKDF (reference sequence). The CDR3 runs 16 residues. Germline trimming cut 0 bases from V and 8 bases from J; bases unmatched to any gene: 6. The CDR3 coding sequence is TGTGCCACCAGCAGAGATAATAGCGGGAGGGCCCATGAGCAGTTCTTC. It encodes CATSRDNSGRAHEQFF.

The table lists this clone with a count of one. The rearrangement joins TRBV7-9 to TRBJ2-3, with 9 bases lining up with TRBD2. The germline V gene encodes CDR1 SEHNR and CDR2 FQNEAQ (reference sequence). CDR3 length: 12 residues. J lost 8 bases, V lost 11 bases, and 8 bases had no gene match. The CDR3 nucleotides read TGTGCCGGTAGCGGGAGTTTCGGTACGCAGTATTTT. It encodes CAGSGSFGTQYF.

The chain joins TRBV10-3 to TRBJ1-1; D is unresolved. In germline, CDR1 is ENHRY, CDR2 SYGVKD. Trimming took off 2 bases at V and 2 bases at J, with 6 bases between the two ends. The CDR3 covers 13 residues. The CDR3 DNA follows: TGTGCCATCAGTGAGAAACAAAACACTGAAGCTTTCTTT. It translates to CAISEKQNTEAFF.